This T cell receptor beta chain was sequenced for a study of cytotoxic CD8 clonotypes in ibrutinib-treated CLL. Sequencing was performed with immunoSEQ multiplex PCR; in TCRdb, only in-frame clones are kept and a portion is missing. The sample carries approximately 5,500 clones, approximately 71% recorded once. Study-level results: Starting clonality was above that of age-matched healthy donors and tracked circulating CD8+ T-cell counts. Clonality increased at ibrutinib response, then returned toward baseline at progression.

Comments on this clone: Its antigen is still unknown.

The TCR originated in a human donor with chronic lymphocytic leukemia. The sample here was PBMCs, taken before ibrutinib treatment.

In DNA, the CDR3 is TGCGCCAGCACTTCGCATTCACCCCTCCACTTT. It is translated as CASTSHSPLHF. This chain connects TRBV4-1 to TRBJ1-6; D remains unclear. The germline V gene encodes CDR1 MGHRA and CDR2 YSYEKL. This CDR3 has 11 amino acids. Trimming removed 7 bases from V and 8 bases from J, with 6 bases in between.